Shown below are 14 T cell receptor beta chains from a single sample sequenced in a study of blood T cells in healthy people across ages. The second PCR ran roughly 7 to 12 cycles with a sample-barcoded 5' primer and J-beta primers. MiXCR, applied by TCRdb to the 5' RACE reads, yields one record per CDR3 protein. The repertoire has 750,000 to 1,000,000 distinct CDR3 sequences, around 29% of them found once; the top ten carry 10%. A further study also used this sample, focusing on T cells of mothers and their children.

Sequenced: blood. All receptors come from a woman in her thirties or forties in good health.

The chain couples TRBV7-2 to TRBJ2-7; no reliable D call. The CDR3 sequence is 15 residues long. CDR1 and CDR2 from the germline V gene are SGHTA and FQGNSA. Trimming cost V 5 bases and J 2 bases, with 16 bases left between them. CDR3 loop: CASSPDLPKTYEQYF. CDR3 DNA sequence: TGTGCCAGCAGCCCAGATCTCCCCAAAACCTACGAGCAGTACTTC. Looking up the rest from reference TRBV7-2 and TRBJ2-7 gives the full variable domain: GAGVSQSPSNKVTEKGKDVELRCDPISGHTALYWYRQSLGQGLEFLIYFQGNSAPDKSGLPSDRFSAERTGGSVSTLTIQRTQQEDSAVYLCASSPDLPKTYEQYFGPGTRLTVT.

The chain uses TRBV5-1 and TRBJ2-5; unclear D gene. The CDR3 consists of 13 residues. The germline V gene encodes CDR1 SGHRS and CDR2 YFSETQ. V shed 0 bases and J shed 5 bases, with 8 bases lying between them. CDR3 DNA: TGCGCCAGCAGCTTGGAGCCTTGGGAGACCCAGTACTTC. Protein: CASSLEPWETQYF.

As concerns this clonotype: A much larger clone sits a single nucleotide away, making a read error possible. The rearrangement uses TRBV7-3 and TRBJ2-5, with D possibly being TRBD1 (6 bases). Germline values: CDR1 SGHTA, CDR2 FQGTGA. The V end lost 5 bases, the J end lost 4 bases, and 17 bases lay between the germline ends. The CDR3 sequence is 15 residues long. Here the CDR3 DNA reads TGTGCCAGCAGCACTAGGGCGGAAGGGGGAGAGACCCAGTACTTC. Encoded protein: CASSTRAEGGETQYF.

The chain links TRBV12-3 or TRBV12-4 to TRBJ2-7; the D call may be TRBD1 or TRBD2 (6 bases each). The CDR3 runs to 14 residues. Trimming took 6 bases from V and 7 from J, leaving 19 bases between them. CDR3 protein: CASRKGEAYNEQYF. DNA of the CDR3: TGTGCCAGCAGAAAGGGGGAGGCTTACAATGAGCAGTACTTC.

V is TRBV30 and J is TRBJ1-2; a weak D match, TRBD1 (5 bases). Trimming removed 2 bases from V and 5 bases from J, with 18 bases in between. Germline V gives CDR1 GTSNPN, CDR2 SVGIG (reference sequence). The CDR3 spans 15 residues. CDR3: CAWSRGTDVMYGYTF. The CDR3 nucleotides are TGTGCCTGGAGTCGTGGGACGGACGTGATGTATGGCTACACCTTC.

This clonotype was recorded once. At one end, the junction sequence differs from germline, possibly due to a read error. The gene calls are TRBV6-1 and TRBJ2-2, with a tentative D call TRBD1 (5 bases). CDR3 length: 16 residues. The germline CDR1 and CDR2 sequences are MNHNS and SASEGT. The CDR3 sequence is CASSPLPGTNTGELFF. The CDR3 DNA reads TGCGCCAGCAGTCCCCTGCCAGGGACGAACACCGGGGAGCTGTTTTTT.

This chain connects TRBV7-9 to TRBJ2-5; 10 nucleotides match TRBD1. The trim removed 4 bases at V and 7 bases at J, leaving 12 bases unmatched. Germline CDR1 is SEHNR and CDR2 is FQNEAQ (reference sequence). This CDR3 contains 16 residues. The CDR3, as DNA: TGTGCCAGCAGCTCCCCGGGACAGGGGCCGAGGGGGACCCAGTACTTC. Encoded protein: CASSSPGQGPRGTQYF.

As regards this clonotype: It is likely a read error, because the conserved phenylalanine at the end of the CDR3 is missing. The CDR3 nucleotides are TGCGCCAGCAGTTCGTCTACCTACTCCTACAATGAGCAGTTCGTC. Residues: CASSSSTYSYNEQFV. The chain combines TRBV5-1 with TRBJ2-1; D is uncertain. The CDR3 is 15 amino acids. The germline V and J ends were trimmed by 5 bases and 0 bases, with 12 bases remaining between them. Germline loops: CDR1 SGHRS, CDR2 YFSETQ.

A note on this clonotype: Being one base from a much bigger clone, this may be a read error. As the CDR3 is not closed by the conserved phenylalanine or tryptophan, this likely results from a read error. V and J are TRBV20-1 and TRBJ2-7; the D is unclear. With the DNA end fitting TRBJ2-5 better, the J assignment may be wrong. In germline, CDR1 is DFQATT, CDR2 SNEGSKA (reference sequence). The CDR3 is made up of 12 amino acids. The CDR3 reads CSARLSGETQYL. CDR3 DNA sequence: TGCAGTGCCCGGCTAAGTGGAGAGACCCAGTACTTA.

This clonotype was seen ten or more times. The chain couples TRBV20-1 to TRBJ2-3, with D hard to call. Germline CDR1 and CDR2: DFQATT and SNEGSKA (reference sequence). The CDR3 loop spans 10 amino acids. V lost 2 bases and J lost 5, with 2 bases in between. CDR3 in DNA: TGCAGTGCTAGACTAGATACGCAGTATTTT. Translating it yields CSARLDTQYF.

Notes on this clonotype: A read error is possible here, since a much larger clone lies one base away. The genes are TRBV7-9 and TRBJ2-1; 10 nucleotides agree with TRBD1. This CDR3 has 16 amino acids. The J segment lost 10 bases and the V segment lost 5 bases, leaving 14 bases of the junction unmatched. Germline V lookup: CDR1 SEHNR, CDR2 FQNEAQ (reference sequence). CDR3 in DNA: TGTGCCAGCAGCCCGGGGACAGGGGTTCGTAGTATCGAGCAGTTCTTC. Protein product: CASSPGTGVRSIEQFF.

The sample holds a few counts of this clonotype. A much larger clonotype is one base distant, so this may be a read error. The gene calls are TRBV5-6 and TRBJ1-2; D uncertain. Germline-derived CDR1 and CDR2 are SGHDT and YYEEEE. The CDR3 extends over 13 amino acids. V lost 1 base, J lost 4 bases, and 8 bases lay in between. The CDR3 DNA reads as TGTGCCAGCAGCTTGACGGGGTGCTATGGCTACACCTTC. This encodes CASSLTGCYGYTF. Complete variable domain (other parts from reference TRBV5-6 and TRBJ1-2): DAGVTQSPTHLIKTRGQQVTLRCSPKSGHDTVSWYQQALGQGPQFIFQYYEEEERQRGNFPDRFSGHQFPNYSSELNVNALLLGDSALYLCASSLTGCYGYTFGSGTRLTVV.

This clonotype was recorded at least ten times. Here the CDR3 reads CASSPGTGSAYEQYF. The DNA for the CDR3 is TGCGCCAGCAGCCCAGGGACAGGGTCGGCCTACGAGCAGTACTTC. The gene calls are TRBV4-3 and TRBJ2-7, with 9 bases aligning to TRBD1. J lost 2 bases, V lost 4 bases, and 6 bases had no gene match. The CDR3 sequence is 15 residues long. In germline, CDR1 is LGHNA, CDR2 YSLEER.

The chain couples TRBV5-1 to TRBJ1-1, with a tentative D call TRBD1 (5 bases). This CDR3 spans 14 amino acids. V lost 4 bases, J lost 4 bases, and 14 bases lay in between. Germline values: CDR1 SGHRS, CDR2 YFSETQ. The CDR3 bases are TGCGCCAGCAGCGGGGGGGGACGGTTCACTGAAGCTTTCTTT. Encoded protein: CASSGGGRFTEAFF.